This record concerns one TCR beta chain sequence. Its antigen remains unidentified. The data were taken from a study of T cell responses to AZD1222 COVID-19 vaccine. Study findings and constraints: Only six or seven AZD1222 recipients tested seropositive at baseline. Scientists sampled the repertoires only once the peak T cell response had passed.

Sequencing was performed with immunoSEQ multiplex PCR; in TCRdb, only in-frame clones are kept and a portion is missing. The sample includes some 130,000 clones, roughly 90% of them seen just once. Germline trimming cut 5 bases from V and 5 bases from J; bases unmatched to any gene: 15. The CDR3 sequence is 17 residues long. Germline loops: CDR1 MNHNY, CDR2 SVGAGI (reference sequence). The V gene is TRBV6-6, the J gene TRBJ1-1, with 9 bases aligning to TRBD1. This sample comprised peripheral blood, obtained 28 days after the second AZD1222 dose. This TCR derives from an adult who received the AZD1222 COVID-19 vaccine. The CDR3 region is CASSLGQGTTRRTEAFF. DNA of the CDR3: TGTGCCAGCAGTCTCGGACAGGGGACCACCCGGAGAACTGAAGCTTTCTTT.